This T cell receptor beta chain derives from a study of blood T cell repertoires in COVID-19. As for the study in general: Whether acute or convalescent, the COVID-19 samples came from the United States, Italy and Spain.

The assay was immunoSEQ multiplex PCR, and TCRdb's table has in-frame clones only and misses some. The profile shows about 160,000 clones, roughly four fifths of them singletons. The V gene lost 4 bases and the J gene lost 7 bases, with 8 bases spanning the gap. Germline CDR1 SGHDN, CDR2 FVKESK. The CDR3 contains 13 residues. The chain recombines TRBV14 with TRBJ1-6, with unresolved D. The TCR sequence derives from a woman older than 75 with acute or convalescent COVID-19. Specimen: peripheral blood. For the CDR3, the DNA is TGTGCCAGCAGCCCCCTCTTAAATTCACCCCTCCACTTT. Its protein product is CASSPLLNSPLHF.